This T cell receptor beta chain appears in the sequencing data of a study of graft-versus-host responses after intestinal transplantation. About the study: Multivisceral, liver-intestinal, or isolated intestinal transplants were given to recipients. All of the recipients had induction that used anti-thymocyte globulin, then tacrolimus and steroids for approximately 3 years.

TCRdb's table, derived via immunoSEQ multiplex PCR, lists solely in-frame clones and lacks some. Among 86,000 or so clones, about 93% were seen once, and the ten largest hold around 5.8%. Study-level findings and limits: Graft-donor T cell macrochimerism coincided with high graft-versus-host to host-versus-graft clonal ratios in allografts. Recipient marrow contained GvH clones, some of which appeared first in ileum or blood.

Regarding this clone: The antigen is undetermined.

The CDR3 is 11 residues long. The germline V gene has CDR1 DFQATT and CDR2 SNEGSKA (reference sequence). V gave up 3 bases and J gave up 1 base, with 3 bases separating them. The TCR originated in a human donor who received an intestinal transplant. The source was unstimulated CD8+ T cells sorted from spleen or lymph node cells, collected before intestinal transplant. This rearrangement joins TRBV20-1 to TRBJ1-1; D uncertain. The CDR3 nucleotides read TGCAGTGCTAGCCAGAACACTGAAGCTTTCTTT. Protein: CSASQNTEAFF.